A selection of T cell receptor beta chains follows, all from one sample in a study of shared clonotypes between healthy human individuals. Sequencing was performed with immunoSEQ multiplex PCR; in TCRdb, only in-frame clones are kept and a portion is missing. The sample shows about 580,000 clones, 95% to 98% of them seen only once. The specimen was naive CD8+ T cells sorted from blood. The receptors originated from a man younger than 40 in good health. The CDR3 runs from the conserved cysteine through the conserved F or W. The order of the fields is CDR3 DNA, CDR3 protein, J gene, V gene, D gene, clone size. D genes are given only for firm matches. Rows may omit the clone size; those that give it use once, few, many or a size class.

CDR3 DNA: TGTGCCAGCAGCGTAGGAGGGGCCACTGAAGCTTTCTTT; CDR3 protein: CASSVGGATEAFF; J gene: TRBJ1-1; V gene: TRBV9; D gene: -; clone size: -
CDR3 DNA: TGCGCCAGCAGCCTACAAGATTATGCAGGGGACGAGCAGTACTTC; CDR3 protein: CASSLQDYAGDEQYF; J gene: TRBJ2-7; V gene: TRBV4-1; D gene: -; clone size: -
CDR3 DNA: TGTGCCAGCAGCGCGCGACCGGGAATCGATGAGCAGTTCTTC; CDR3 protein: CASSARPGIDEQFF; J gene: TRBJ2-1; V gene: TRBV9; D gene: -; clone size: -
CDR3 DNA: TGTGCTAGTGGTTTGGACGGTCGCGACAAGGCTTTCTTT; CDR3 protein: CASGLDGRDKAFF; J gene: TRBJ1-1; V gene: TRBV12-5; D gene: -; clone size: -
CDR3 DNA: TGTGCCAGCGGAGTAGGCGGAGAATCAAGAGAGACCCAGTACTTC; CDR3 protein: CASGVGGESRETQYF; J gene: TRBJ2-5; V gene: TRBV16; D gene: -; clone size: -
CDR3 DNA: TGTGCCATCCCCCAAGAGACCCAGTACTTC; CDR3 protein: CAIPQETQYF; J gene: TRBJ2-5; V gene: TRBV10-3; D gene: -; clone size: -
CDR3 DNA: TGTGCCAGCAGCAATTACGGACTAGCGGGGAGCACAGATACGCAGTATTTT; CDR3 protein: CASSNYGLAGSTDTQYF; J gene: TRBJ2-3; V gene: TRBV5-6; D gene: TRBD2; clone size: -
CDR3 DNA: TGCAGCGGTGCCGGATGGGTAGCGGGAGACTCCTACGAGCAGTACTTC; CDR3 protein: CSGAGWVAGDSYEQYF; J gene: TRBJ2-7; V gene: TRBV29-1; D gene: TRBD2; clone size: -
CDR3 DNA: TGTGCCAGCAGCATGACGGGAGACCAAGAGACCCAGTACTTC; CDR3 protein: CASSMTGDQETQYF; J gene: TRBJ2-5; V gene: TRBV13; D gene: -; clone size: -
CDR3 DNA: TGTGCCTGGAGTGTTGGGTCTAGCGGGGATGAGCAGTTCTTC; CDR3 protein: CAWSVGSSGDEQFF; J gene: TRBJ2-1; V gene: TRBV30; D gene: TRBD2; clone size: -
CDR3 DNA: TGTGCCAGCAGTTACTCCTCGCGACAGGAGCAGTACTTC; CDR3 protein: CASSYSSRQEQYF; J gene: TRBJ2-7; V gene: TRBV6-5; D gene: -; clone size: -
CDR3 DNA: TGTGCCAGCAGCTTAGCTGGGGGGAAAGAGACCCAGTACTTC; CDR3 protein: CASSLAGGKETQYF; J gene: TRBJ2-5; V gene: TRBV7-9; D gene: -; clone size: -
CDR3 DNA: TGTGCCAGCAGTGATCGACCATCTCCCCCTTATAGCAATCAGCCCCAGCATTTT; CDR3 protein: CASSDRPSPPYSNQPQHF; J gene: TRBJ1-5; V gene: TRBV6-1; D gene: -; clone size: -
CDR3 DNA: TGCAGCGTAACGGGACTAGCGGGAGTAGGCCCCTACAATGAGCAGTTCTTC; CDR3 protein: CSVTGLAGVGPYNEQFF; J gene: TRBJ2-1; V gene: TRBV29-1; D gene: TRBD2; clone size: -
CDR3 DNA: TGTGCCAGCAGCGTCTGGGGCGGCACAGATACGCAGTATTTT; CDR3 protein: CASSVWGGTDTQYF; J gene: TRBJ2-3; V gene: TRBV9; D gene: -; clone size: -
CDR3 DNA: TGTGCCAGCAGTCCCACATCGAACACTGAAGCTTTCTTT; CDR3 protein: CASSPTSNTEAFF; J gene: TRBJ1-1; V gene: TRBV6-5; D gene: -; clone size: -
CDR3 DNA: TGTGCCAGCAGCTCTGCCGGGGACGGGAGCTACGAGCAGTACTTC; CDR3 protein: CASSSAGDGSYEQYF; J gene: TRBJ2-7; V gene: TRBV11-3; D gene: -; clone size: -
CDR3 DNA: TGTGCCAGCAGCTTAGCTATAGCGGGAGGCTCCTACGAGCAGTACTTC; CDR3 protein: CASSLAIAGGSYEQYF; J gene: TRBJ2-7; V gene: TRBV7-9; D gene: TRBD2; clone size: -
CDR3 DNA: TGTGCCAGCAGCGTAATACAGGGGGCAGCCAATGAGCAGTTCTTC; CDR3 protein: CASSVIQGAANEQFF; J gene: TRBJ2-1; V gene: TRBV9; D gene: TRBD1; clone size: -
CDR3 DNA: TGCAGCGTTGAATGGGGGACCGGGGAGCTGTTTTTT; CDR3 protein: CSVEWGTGELFF; J gene: TRBJ2-2; V gene: TRBV29-1; D gene: -; clone size: -
CDR3 DNA: TGTGCCAGCAGCTTACAGTTGGGCTCCTACAATGAGCAGTTCTTC; CDR3 protein: CASSLQLGSYNEQFF; J gene: TRBJ2-1; V gene: TRBV7-7; D gene: -; clone size: -
CDR3 DNA: TGTGCCAGCAGTTTACTAGGCGGAGAAGAGACCCAGTACTTC; CDR3 protein: CASSLLGGEETQYF; J gene: TRBJ2-5; V gene: TRBV27; D gene: -; clone size: -
CDR3 DNA: TGTGCCAGCAGCTCCGATGTCGGGACAGGGTACCAAGATACGCAGTATTTT; CDR3 protein: CASSSDVGTGYQDTQYF; J gene: TRBJ2-3; V gene: TRBV11-2; D gene: TRBD1; clone size: -
CDR3 DNA: TGCGCCAGCAGTGACCGGGACAGTCACTACGAGCAGTACTTC; CDR3 protein: CASSDRDSHYEQYF; J gene: TRBJ2-7; V gene: TRBV10-1; D gene: TRBD1; clone size: -
CDR3 DNA: TGTGCCAGCAGCTTGGGGAACATGAACACTGAAGCTTTCTTT; CDR3 protein: CASSLGNMNTEAFF; J gene: TRBJ1-1; V gene: TRBV11-3; D gene: -; clone size: -
CDR3 DNA: TGTGCCAGCAGCATCTGTTGGCGGGAGGTTGGAGGCCGCTGGTTCTTC; CDR3 protein: CASSICWREVGGRWFF; J gene: TRBJ2-1; V gene: TRBV21-1; D gene: -; clone size: -
CDR3 DNA: TGTGCCAGCAGATTAAGTTGGACAGAGCACTATGGCTACACCTTC; CDR3 protein: CASRLSWTEHYGYTF; J gene: TRBJ1-2; V gene: TRBV5-8; D gene: -; clone size: -
CDR3 DNA: TGTGCCAGCAGTGGCCTGGCAGGGACTGAGCAGTACTTC; CDR3 protein: CASSGLAGTEQYF; J gene: TRBJ2-7; V gene: TRBV25-1; D gene: -; clone size: -
CDR3 DNA: TGTGCCAGCAGCTTGTTGGGCGCTGGGGCCAACGTCCTGACTTTC; CDR3 protein: CASSLLGAGANVLTF; J gene: TRBJ2-6; V gene: TRBV5-4; D gene: -; clone size: -
CDR3 DNA: TGTGCCAGCAGTTATAGCGGTTACAATGAGCAGTTCTTC; CDR3 protein: CASSYSGYNEQFF; J gene: TRBJ2-1; V gene: TRBV27; D gene: -; clone size: -
CDR3 DNA: TGTGCCAGCGCCCTAGAGGGGACCTCGGGCACCTACGAGCAGTACTTC; CDR3 protein: CASALEGTSGTYEQYF; J gene: TRBJ2-7; V gene: TRBV6-6; D gene: -; clone size: -
CDR3 DNA: TGTGCCAGCAGTTTAATGGGACAGGGTCTACAACAGCCCCAGCATTTT; CDR3 protein: CASSLMGQGLQQPQHF; J gene: TRBJ1-5; V gene: TRBV27; D gene: TRBD1; clone size: once
CDR3 DNA: TGTGCCAGCAGCAACTTGGGACAGGACTCCCGATCATACAATGAGCAGTTCTTC; CDR3 protein: CASSNLGQDSRSYNEQFF; J gene: TRBJ2-1; V gene: TRBV5-6; D gene: TRBD1; clone size: -
CDR3 DNA: TGTGCCAGCAGTTTCAGCAGCAGCTATGGCTACACCTTC; CDR3 protein: CASSFSSSYGYTF; J gene: TRBJ1-2; V gene: TRBV6-5; D gene: -; clone size: -
CDR3 DNA: TGCAGCATTAGCGTGCCCTACAATGAGCAGTTCTTC; CDR3 protein: CSISVPYNEQFF; J gene: TRBJ2-1; V gene: TRBV29-1; D gene: -; clone size: -
CDR3 DNA: TGTGCCAGCAGCAAGGGACAGACCCCAGACGAGCAGTACTTC; CDR3 protein: CASSKGQTPDEQYF; J gene: TRBJ2-7; V gene: TRBV9; D gene: TRBD1; clone size: -
CDR3 DNA: TGTGCCAGCAGCGTAGTCCCAGGGGACCAGCCCCAGCATTTT; CDR3 protein: CASSVVPGDQPQHF; J gene: TRBJ1-5; V gene: TRBV9; D gene: -; clone size: -
CDR3 DNA: TGCAGCATACCGAGCCAAGAGACCCAGTACTTC; CDR3 protein: CSIPSQETQYF; J gene: TRBJ2-5; V gene: TRBV29-1; D gene: -; clone size: -
CDR3 DNA: TGTGCCAGCAGCTTTTTGGGACGGGGCCTGGTATACGAGCAGTACTTC; CDR3 protein: CASSFLGRGLVYEQYF; J gene: TRBJ2-7; V gene: TRBV5-4; D gene: -; clone size: -
CDR3 DNA: TGCGCCAGCAGCTCAGGACAAATGTCTGGGGAGAACACTGAAGCTTTCTTT; CDR3 protein: CASSSGQMSGENTEAFF; J gene: TRBJ1-1; V gene: TRBV5-1; D gene: -; clone size: -